The T cell receptor (beta chain) described here comes from a study of blood T cells in healthy people across ages. Study conclusions and caveats: The lack of PBMC sorting stopped any conclusive naive versus antigen-experienced comparison. Because donor CMV status was unknown, expanded clonotype changes were possibly confounded.

A sample-barcoded 5' primer and a J-beta primer mix were used in a second PCR of roughly 7 to 11 cycles. From the 5' RACE reads, TCRdb called clonotypes with MiXCR, one entry per CDR3 protein. The profile shows roughly 1.9 million distinct CDR3 sequences, roughly two fifths of them singletons. This clonotype was detected a few times. Its antigen is unknown. Germline V CDR1 and CDR2: SGHAT, FQNNGV. The CDR3 consists of 14 residues. J lost 7 bases, V lost 0 bases, and 6 bases had no gene match. The sequencing sample was made of blood. The rearrangement links TRBV11-2 to TRBJ2-7, with 7 bases identical to TRBD1. This TCR was sampled from a human donor in good health. The chain's CDR3 is CASSLDRGLREQYF. CDR3 DNA: TGTGCCAGCAGCTTAGACAGGGGGTTGCGGGAGCAGTACTTC.